This TCR beta chain derives from a study of blood T cells in healthy people across ages. This CDR3 spans 16 amino acids. Trimming took off 9 bases at V and 8 bases at J, with 26 bases between the two ends. Germline V lookup: CDR1 SGHTA, CDR2 FQGNSA. Next came a second PCR, run for about 7 to 12 cycles, which used a sample-barcoded 5' primer along with a J-beta primer mix. TCRdb redid the calling of the 5' RACE reads with MiXCR, one entry per CDR3 protein. Among 1 million or so distinct CDR3 sequences listed, approximately 25% were seen once. A further study also used this sample, focusing on T cells of mothers and their children.

This TCR derives from a girl between 2 and 10 years old in good health. The V call is TRBV7-2, the J call TRBJ2-1, with D possibly matching TRBD2 (6 bases). Specimen: blood. DNA of the CDR3: TGTGCCAGGCATATTCTCGGGGAGGTTCACGGGGATGAGCAGTTCTTC. Its translation: CARHILGEVHGDEQFF.